Listed below are T cell receptor beta chains from one sample, sequenced in a study of T cell repertoires in cytomegalovirus infection. The antigens of these receptors remain unknown. MiXCR, run by TCRdb on the reads, gives a single entry per CDR3 protein. The repertoire holds around 900,000 distinct CDR3 sequences, around 29% seen once, with roughly an eighth in the top ten. The specimen comprised cultured CD8+ T cells from PBMCs, sampled from culture after CMV antigen stimulation. These receptor sequences come from a human donor in good health (CMV status not recorded). Some clones in this sample may be carry-over from other donors' samples. Each CDR3 is given with its conserved first and last residue.

>TRBJ1-1|TRBV20-1
CSARLPGGTEAFF
>TRBJ2-1|TRBV14
CASSPNSGTLLVNEQFF
>TRBJ1-4|TRBV6-6
CASSYGRGSNEKLFF
>TRBJ2-2|TRBV7-7
CASSPRGTAKTGELFF
>TRBJ1-4|TRBV12-3/TRBV12-4
CARSPAGWDATNEKLFF
>TRBJ1-5|TRBV7-9
CASSLDSFNQPQHF
>TRBJ1-2|TRBV7-9
CASSPPLILGYTF
>TRBJ1-1|TRBV6-1
CASSERQGGPEAFF
>TRBJ1-1|TRBV6-5
CASSYSGQGAGAFF
>TRBJ1-5|TRBV19
CASSPLGQTINQPQHF
>TRBJ2-3|TRBV7-2
CASSLIARGTNTQYF
>TRBJ1-1|TRBV4-1
CASSQDNTGFGTEAFF
>TRBJ1-2|TRBV25-1
CASSEYGTYRSGYTF
>TRBJ2-1|TRBV12-5
CASGSDPPRRHEQFF
>TRBJ2-3|TRBV29-1
CSVVGDGVGVTDTQYF
>TRBJ2-3|TRBV9
CASSVSNGHSTDTQYF
>TRBJ1-5|TRBV7-8
CASGEYSNQPQHF
>TRBJ2-3|TRBV10-2
CALRELARPDTQYF
>TRBJ2-5|TRBV12-5
CASGWPGAETQYF
>TRBJ1-4|TRBV7-7
CASSLTAGEEKLFF
>TRBJ1-1|TRBV10-1
CASTRDRRGNTEAFF
>TRBJ1-5|TRBV11-2
CASSLGGGDRPQHF
>TRBJ1-1|TRBV2
CASSPETVGNTEAFF
>TRBJ2-4|TRBV2
CASSARGYLAKNIQYF
>TRBJ2-1|TRBV7-9
CASSLERSEQFF
>TRBJ2-7|TRBV29-1
CSVVGAHYEQYF
>TRBJ1-5|TRBV9
CASSVVSPTDTDSNQPQHF
>TRBJ1-1|TRBV6-6
CASSYSYPGQRNTEAFF
>TRBJ2-2|TRBV7-2
CASSFRTGTGNTGELFF
>TRBJ2-7|TRBV6-5
CASSYSPGANYEQYF
>TRBJ1-4|TRBV6-8
CASSYSRGAKEKLFF
>TRBJ2-2|TRBV6-2/TRBV6-3
CASSFLLGQTNTGELFF
>TRBJ2-2|TRBV29-1
CSVVRYTGELFF
>TRBJ2-3|TRBV13
CASSLARRADTQYF
>TRBJ1-5|TRBV12-3/TRBV12-4
CASSLGTHSNQPQHF
>TRBJ2-7|TRBV6-1
CASSEASVAYEQYF
>TRBJ1-5|TRBV10-2
CASSEGQSNQPQHF
>TRBJ2-7|TRBV7-6
CASSLEMPSSYEQYF
>TRBJ2-3|TRBV11-2
CASSPFGDSPTDTQYF
>TRBJ2-3|TRBV28
CASSFPVQGGTDTQYF